These T cell receptor beta chains were read from a single sample in a study of vaccination effects on CD4 cells after COVID-19. Antigens for these TCRs are unknown. Generated by immunoSEQ multiplex PCR, the TCRdb table keeps only in-frame clones and is missing some. This sample has tens of thousands of clones, with about two thirds found just once. Specimen: CD4+ T cells from PBMCs cultured with a peptide pool, collected before COVID-19 vaccination. The receptors shown here come from a human donor who had a prior SARS-CoV-2 infection. Both conserved end residues are part of each CDR3. The order of the fields is D gene, clone size, J gene, V gene, CDR3 protein, CDR3 DNA. A D gene is named only where the DNA matches it firmly. Size tells how often a clone was seen (once, few, many) or the class of an expanded clone, and some rows leave it out.

D: .; size: few; J: TRBJ1-6; V: TRBV7-2; CDR3: CASSLRGPEWGNSPLHF; DNA: TGTGCCAGCAGCTTACGGGGGCCAGAATGGGGTAATTCACCCCTCCACTTT
D: .; size: .; J: TRBJ2-2; V: TRBV5-1; CDR3: CASSLDPAGSGELFF; DNA: TGCGCCAGCAGCTTGGATCCGGCAGGGTCCGGGGAGCTGTTTTTT
D: .; size: .; J: TRBJ2-3; V: TRBV11-3; CDR3: CASSLEAPDTQYF; DNA: TGTGCCAGCAGCTTAGAAGCGCCGGATACGCAGTATTTT
D: TRBD1; size: .; J: TRBJ1-1; V: TRBV7-3; CDR3: CASSPTGTGVTFF; DNA: TGTGCCAGCAGCCCTACAGGGACAGGGGTAACTTTCTTT
D: .; size: once; J: TRBJ1-1; V: TRBV18; CDR3: CASSPQSLNTEAFF; DNA: TGTGCCAGCTCACCACAGTCGTTGAACACTGAAGCTTTCTTT
D: .; size: .; J: TRBJ2-1; V: TRBV7-2; CDR3: CASRRGLNNEQFF; DNA: TGTGCCAGCAGACGGGGCCTGAACAATGAGCAGTTCTTC
D: .; size: .; J: TRBJ1-1; V: TRBV7-3; CDR3: CASSPTGGGTEAFF; DNA: TGTGCCAGCAGCCCAACGGGCGGTGGCACTGAAGCTTTCTTT
D: .; size: .; J: TRBJ2-1; V: TRBV6-5; CDR3: CASAATSYNEQFF; DNA: TGTGCCAGCGCCGCCACCTCCTACAATGAGCAGTTCTTC
D: .; size: few; J: TRBJ2-7; V: TRBV30; CDR3: CAWSRVLEQYF; DNA: TGTGCCTGGAGCCGTGTTCTCGAGCAGTACTTC
D: TRBD2; size: .; J: TRBJ2-1; V: TRBV7-3; CDR3: CASSGTSGLYNEQFF; DNA: TGTGCCAGCAGCGGAACTAGCGGATTATACAATGAGCAGTTCTTC
D: .; size: .; J: TRBJ1-3; V: TRBV7-9; CDR3: CASSLDFVGHVSGNTIYF; DNA: TGTGCCAGCAGCTTAGATTTTGTTGGCCACGTCTCTGGAAACACCATATATTTT
D: .; size: .; J: TRBJ2-2; V: TRBV18; CDR3: CASSPGVGSNTGELFF; DNA: TGTGCCAGCTCACCGGGTGTAGGATCGAACACCGGGGAGCTGTTTTTT
D: TRBD2; size: .; J: TRBJ2-1; V: TRBV6-6; CDR3: CATGTSGGPYNEQFF; DNA: TGTGCCACCGGGACTAGCGGGGGACCCTACAATGAGCAGTTCTTC
D: .; size: .; J: TRBJ1-3; V: TRBV10-3; CDR3: CAISKAGEGNTIYF; DNA: TGTGCCATCTCAAAGGCAGGGGAAGGAAACACCATATATTTT
D: TRBD1; size: .; J: TRBJ1-2; V: TRBV6-1; CDR3: CASSVLPGQGSYGYTF; DNA: TGTGCCAGCAGTGTCTTACCGGGACAGGGCAGCTATGGCTACACCTTC
D: TRBD1; size: few; J: TRBJ2-2; V: TRBV9; CDR3: CASSRTGATGELFF; DNA: TGTGCCAGCAGTAGAACAGGGGCCACCGGGGAGCTGTTTTTT
D: .; size: once; J: TRBJ1-5; V: TRBV2; CDR3: CASSLYSGDQPQHF; DNA: TGTGCCAGCAGCCTCTACAGTGGAGATCAGCCCCAGCATTTT
D: TRBD1; size: .; J: TRBJ2-7; V: TRBV11-2; CDR3: CASSLGRWDRDGYEQYF; DNA: TGTGCCAGCAGCTTAGGCCGCTGGGACAGGGACGGGTACGAGCAGTACTTC
D: .; size: .; J: TRBJ2-1; V: TRBV5-1; CDR3: CASSLGGGALYNEQFF; DNA: TGCGCCAGCAGCTTGGGAGGGGGGGCCCTCTACAATGAGCAGTTCTTC
D: .; size: .; J: TRBJ1-1; V: TRBV20-1; CDR3: CSASRTEAFF; DNA: TGCAGTGCCTCGAGGACTGAAGCTTTCTTT
D: TRBD1; size: .; J: TRBJ2-2; V: TRBV6-6; CDR3: CASRGQGANTGELFF; DNA: TGTGCCAGCAGAGGCCAGGGGGCGAACACCGGGGAGCTGTTTTTT
D: .; size: few; J: TRBJ1-2; V: TRBV27; CDR3: CASSLGVGDIYGYTF; DNA: TGTGCCAGCAGTTTAGGAGTGGGGGACATCTATGGCTACACCTTC
D: .; size: once; J: TRBJ2-3; V: TRBV11-3; CDR3: CASSLGLNTDTQYF; DNA: TGTGCCAGCAGCTTAGGACTTAACACAGATACGCAGTATTTT
D: .; size: few; J: TRBJ1-1; V: TRBV12-5; CDR3: CASGLEEDTEAFF; DNA: TGTGCTAGTGGTTTGGAAGAGGACACTGAAGCTTTCTTT
D: TRBD2; size: .; J: TRBJ2-2; V: TRBV3-1/TRBV3-2; CDR3: CASRGAGAPSNTGELFF; DNA: TGTGCCAGCAGGGGCGCGGGAGCCCCTTCGAACACCGGGGAGCTGTTTTTT
D: .; size: .; J: TRBJ2-1; V: TRBV5-1; CDR3: CASSLGGRNNEQFF; DNA: TGCGCCAGCAGCTTGGGGGGCCGGAATAATGAGCAGTTCTTC
D: TRBD1; size: .; J: TRBJ1-1; V: TRBV25-1; CDR3: CASRGQGNTEAFF; DNA: TGTGCCAGCAGGGGACAGGGGAACACTGAAGCTTTCTTT